This TCR beta chain emerged from a study of cytomegalovirus exposure and HLA in healthy donors (dated by TCRdb to 2017 to 2019). The study in broad terms: According to an earlier analysis of 550 to 700 of the donors, about 179 million T cells yielded roughly 110 million unique TCR beta sequences and approximately 300 Gb of sequence data. An early release covering 550 to 650 HLA-typed donors comprised approximately 300 gigabases of sequencing data and 85 million to 100 million unique TCR sequences. Among the roughly 400 genotyped donors, around 81% belonged to the genetic ancestry cluster associated with self-reported Caucasian donors. The study aimed to test whether cataloging public T cell receptors could reveal signatures of past pathogen exposure. The study profiled the T cell repertoires of approximately 700 subjects by immunosequencing and related them to cytomegalovirus serostatus. Along with the roughly 670-subject first cohort, a separate validation cohort of over 90 different subjects was used. To predict cytomegalovirus infection status, the study brought together high-throughput TCR immunosequencing, statistical association of individual TCRs with disease status, and machine learning. A later analysis re-analyzed previously published TCR beta repertoires from 600 to 850 donors and added high-resolution HLA genotyping to study TCR occurrence patterns. In the later analysis, no new phenotypic data were used to find candidate immune exposures; instead, reliance was placed on TCR beta sequences and their occurrence across donors. In an earlier analysis of roughly 600 of the donors, high-throughput TCR beta sequencing was used to judge whether each TCR beta V gene segment behaved as functional or pseudogenic. Donor age, sex, ethnicity and CMV serostatus were compiled alongside the repertoire data. A later genetic analysis took genome-wide SNP genotypes for 398 of the 666 donors and used that subset as a discovery cohort. Every discovery cohort repertoire had been produced on one sequencing platform. HLA typing covered class I and class II loci at four-digit resolution. Typing coverage varied by locus: roughly 629-630 donors for A, B, C, DRB1 and DQB1; about 520 for DQA1; more than 600 for DPA1; fewer than 480 for DPB1. Because of strong linkage in the cohort, roughly five DR-DQ haplotypes were treated as single units for association and clustering. Among 300 to 500 genotyped donors of the cohort, an average of roughly 230,000 unique TCR beta nucleotide sequences was sequenced per donor, of which about 19% were non-productive.

The cohort was made up of approximately 670 healthy bone marrow donors. At the time of sampling, all cohort members were nominally healthy, though unrecorded immune exposures were likely present. The donor was CMV seropositive and was included in the group of around 300 seropositive cohort members. Each donor provided a peripheral blood sample, and peripheral blood mononuclear cells were used for TCR beta sequencing. Genomic DNA extraction from the blood cell samples was performed with the Qiagen DNeasy Blood Extraction Kit. Details on this clone: The clone's antigen remains unknown. The sample holds no much larger clone one base away, and base qualities are not on file.

Receptor libraries were prepared by the immunoSEQ multiplex PCR assay. For the multiplex PCR, a mixture combining 60 forward primers for TCR Vbeta segments and 13 reverse primers for TCR Jbeta segments was used. Amplification of the CDR3 region of rearranged TCR beta genes was performed with a multiplex PCR assay on genomic DNA. Amplified TCR beta libraries were sequenced as 87-base-pair reads on the Illumina HiSeq System. The original pipeline was this. A later analysis tallied 75 million to 85 million unique TCR beta chains across the 610 or so repertoires, and about 12 million of those chains were shared by two or more donors. Raw reads were error-corrected and collapsed into unique sequences with a nearest-neighbor algorithm that merged closely related sequences to remove PCR and sequencing errors. CDR3 sequences were aligned to IMGT reference sequences to assign V, D and J gene segments. For a sequence to be retained, at least a six-nucleotide match to both a V gene segment and a J gene segment was required. Rearrangements were called productive when the CDR3 lacked stop codons and stayed in frame with V and J; all others were non-productive. CDR3 was defined by IMGT convention, running from the second conserved V-encoded cysteine to the conserved J-encoded phenylalanine. Sequences without an unambiguous match to a single V gene segment were excluded from the earlier analysis of about 600 of the donors. In an earlier analysis of approximately 550 of the donors, V segments were called functional above 56.7% productive rearrangements and were called segregating when the between-donor standard deviation exceeded 5%. A statistical classification framework was developed to diagnose cytomegalovirus status using the catalog of TCR beta chain sequences. In a later analysis, TCR nucleotide sequences were compared against IMGT/GENE-DB human TR gene sequences so that V and J genes could be assigned. A later analysis assigned CDR3 sequences and most-parsimonious VDJ recombination scenarios with the TCRdist pipeline. In a later analysis, every TCR beta chain was defined by the combination of its CDR3 amino acid sequence and its V-gene family, and reads without a unique V-gene family were dropped. A later analysis removed 550 to 700 highly shared, low-generation-probability nucleotide sequences to deal with suspected cross-contamination and a sequencing artifact. In a later analysis, a clonal expansion index for each public chain was calculated from normalized within-repertoire ranks of inferred template counts. Generation probabilities in a later analysis came from a VDJ recombination model fitted to out-of-frame rearrangements, and those results were checked against IGoR. Hypergeometric tests were used in a later analysis to score TCR-TCR, TCR-HLA and TCR-CMV co-occurrence, with a repertoire-size bias correction applied to the TCR pairs. A later analysis estimated false discovery rates by permuting HLA or CMV assignments 20 times. In a later analysis, co-occurring TCRs were grouped with DBSCAN, and TCRdist sequence similarity was added when clustering was performed within HLA-allele-positive subsets. Co-occurrence clustering excluded repertoires with fewer than 30,000 or more than 120,000 public chains, plus five with anomalous nucleotide sharing. In its TCRdb copy, this immuneACCESS table keeps in-frame sequences only and misses some clones. Where compared with another copy, unresolved V genes explain less than half of these, and the others have no known cause. For V, J and clone size, that table is used; D and trimming come from the DNA. The sample includes 160,000 or so clones, with around three quarters observed a single time. Approximately 2.3% of the sample goes to the ten largest clones.

The V end loses 4 bases and the J end loses 6 bases, and a stretch of 6 bases separates them. CDR1 and CDR2, looked up from the germline V gene, are SQVTM and ANQGSEA. From the cysteine through the phenylalanine, the CDR3 covers 10 amino acids. The DNA shown is the 30-base CDR3, in frame from base 1. The study at large found these results: A later genetic analysis reported fewer N-insertions in productive TCRs among donors in an Asian-associated ancestry cluster than the roughly 700-donor mean. Assigning TCR associations to individual alleles was difficult when HLA alleles, especially DR and DQ, strongly co-occurred. The study listed 150 to 200 TCR beta chains as associated with cytomegalovirus. Some IMGT-functional V segments, including TRBV6-2 and TRBV6-3, could not be told apart with the 87-base-pair reads, so those segments were excluded. The cohort was sequenced for TCR beta chains only, and without alpha or paired-chain data the features that could be detected were limited. While some public TCRs were present in many individuals, most TCR sequences turned up only very rarely across donors. The authors suggested that the approach could potentially be generalized to other disease states and immunological phenotypes. A later analysis found that HLA-associated TCR beta chains were more clonally expanded and had lower generation probabilities than equally common non-associated chains. Cytomegalovirus status was reported to be diagnosed by the classifier with high specificity and sensitivity in both the original and validation cohorts. A later analysis reported that several top co-occurrence clusters appeared linked to parvovirus B19, influenza, CMV and Epstein-Barr virus. A cluster of highly shared sequence variants was judged likely to be a technical artifact of the sequencing pipeline. The presence/absence analyses assumed that sequencing depth was roughly uniform across donors, and that assumption may not be true. In vitro tests confirmed that a few of the cytomegalovirus-associated TCR beta chains recognize cytomegalovirus antigens. At a false discovery rate of 0.05, a later analysis linked 15,000 to 20,000 TCR beta sequences to specific HLA alleles. HLA typing was unavailable for some donors at each locus, so association tests used only the typed subset. Immune exposure information for the cohort was limited to CMV serostatus. A later analysis found that TCR association rates varied across HLA loci, with DRB1 alleles showing the most associated TCRs and HLA-C alleles the fewest. A further reported finding was that TCR beta sequences accurately predicted the HLA-A and HLA-B alleles for most subjects in the first cohort. In a later analysis, most CMV-associated TCR beta chains were found to appear HLA-restricted, with HLA associations seemingly driven largely by CMV exposure. Because counts were too low, seventeen rarely observed V segments, including chromosome 9 orphons, were excluded from the earlier analysis of fewer than 650 of the donors. An earlier analysis of approximately 540 of the donors showed that most TCR beta V segments appeared in productive rearrangements either about 87% or about 30% of the time, which broadly matched IMGT annotations. Correlated functional status among segregating V segments might be attributable to linkage disequilibrium, but an unknown experimental factor could not be ruled out. An association between a missense DCLRE1C variant and V-gene and J-gene trimming of TCR beta chains was found in a later genetic analysis and replicated in an independent cohort.

This clonotype was sampled from a man aged 45 to 65 in good health and CMV-seropositive. Sequencing was done on a sample of PBMCs. Recombination linked TRBV29-1 to TRBJ1-1; the D segment cannot be called with confidence. The bases are TGCAGCGTTGCCGAGGCTGAAGCTTTCTTT. Translation gives CSVAEAEAFF.